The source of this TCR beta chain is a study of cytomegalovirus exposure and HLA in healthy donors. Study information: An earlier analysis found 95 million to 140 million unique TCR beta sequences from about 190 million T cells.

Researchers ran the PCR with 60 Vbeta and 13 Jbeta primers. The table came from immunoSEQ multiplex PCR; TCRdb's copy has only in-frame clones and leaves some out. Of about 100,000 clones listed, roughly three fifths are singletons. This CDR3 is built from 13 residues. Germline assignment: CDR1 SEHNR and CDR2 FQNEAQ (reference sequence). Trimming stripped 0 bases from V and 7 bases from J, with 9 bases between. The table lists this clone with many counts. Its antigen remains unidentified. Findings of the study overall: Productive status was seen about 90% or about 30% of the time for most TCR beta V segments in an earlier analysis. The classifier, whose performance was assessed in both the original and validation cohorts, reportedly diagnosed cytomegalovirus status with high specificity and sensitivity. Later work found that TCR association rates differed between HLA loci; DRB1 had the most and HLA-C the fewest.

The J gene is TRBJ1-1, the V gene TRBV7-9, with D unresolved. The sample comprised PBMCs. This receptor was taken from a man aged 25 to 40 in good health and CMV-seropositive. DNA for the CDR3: TGTGCCAGCAGCTTAGCGGGCGAGGGTGAAGCTTTCTTT. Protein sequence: CASSLAGEGEAFF.